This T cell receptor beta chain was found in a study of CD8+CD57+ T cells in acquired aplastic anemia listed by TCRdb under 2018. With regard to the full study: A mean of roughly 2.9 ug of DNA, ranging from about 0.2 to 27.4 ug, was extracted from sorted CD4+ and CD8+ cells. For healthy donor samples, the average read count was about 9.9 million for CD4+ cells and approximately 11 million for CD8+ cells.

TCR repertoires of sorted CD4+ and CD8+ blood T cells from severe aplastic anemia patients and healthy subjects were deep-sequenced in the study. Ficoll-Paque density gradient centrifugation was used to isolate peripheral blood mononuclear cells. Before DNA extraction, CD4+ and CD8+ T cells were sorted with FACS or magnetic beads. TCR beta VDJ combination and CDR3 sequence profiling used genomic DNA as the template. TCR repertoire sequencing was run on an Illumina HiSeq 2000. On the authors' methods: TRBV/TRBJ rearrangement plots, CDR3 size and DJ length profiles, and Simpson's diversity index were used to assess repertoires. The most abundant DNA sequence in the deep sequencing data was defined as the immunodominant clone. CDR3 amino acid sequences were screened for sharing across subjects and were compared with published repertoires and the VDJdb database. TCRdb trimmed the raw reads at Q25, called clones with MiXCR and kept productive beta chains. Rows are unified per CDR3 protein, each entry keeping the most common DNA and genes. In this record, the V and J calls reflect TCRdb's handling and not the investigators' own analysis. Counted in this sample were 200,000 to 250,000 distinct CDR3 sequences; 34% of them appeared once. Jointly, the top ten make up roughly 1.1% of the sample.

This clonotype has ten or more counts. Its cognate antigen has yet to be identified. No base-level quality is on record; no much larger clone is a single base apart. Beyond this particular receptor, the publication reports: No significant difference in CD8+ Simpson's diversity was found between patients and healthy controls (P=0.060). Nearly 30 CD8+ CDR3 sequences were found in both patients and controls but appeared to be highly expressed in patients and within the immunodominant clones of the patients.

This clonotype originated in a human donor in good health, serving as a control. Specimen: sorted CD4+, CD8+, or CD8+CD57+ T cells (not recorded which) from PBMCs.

The DNA sequence reads TGCAGCGCCGCCCCAACTAACTATGGCTACACCTTC. Translated, it reads CSAAPTNYGYTF. The sequence is built from TRBV29-1 and TRBJ1-2, with the D gene not confidently named. From a lookup of the germline V gene, CDR1 and CDR2 are SQVTM and ANQGSEA. Spanning cysteine to phenylalanine, the CDR3 consists of 12 amino acids. The kept DNA is CDR3 alone, 36 bases in frame from the first base. The junction carries 9 bases between V and J, which are trimmed by 7 bases and 0 bases respectively.